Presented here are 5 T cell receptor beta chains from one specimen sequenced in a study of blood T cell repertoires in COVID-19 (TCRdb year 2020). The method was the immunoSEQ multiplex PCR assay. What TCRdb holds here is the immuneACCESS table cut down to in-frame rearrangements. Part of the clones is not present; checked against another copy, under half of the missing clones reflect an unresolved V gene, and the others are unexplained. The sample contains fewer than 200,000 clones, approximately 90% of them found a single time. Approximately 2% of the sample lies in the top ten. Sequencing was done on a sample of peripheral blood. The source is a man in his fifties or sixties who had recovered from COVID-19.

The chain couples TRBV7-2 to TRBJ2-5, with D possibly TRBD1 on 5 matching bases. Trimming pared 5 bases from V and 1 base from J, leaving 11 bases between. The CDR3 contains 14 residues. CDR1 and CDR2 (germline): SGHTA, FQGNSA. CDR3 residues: CASSLTGFQETQYF. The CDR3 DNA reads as TGTGCCAGCAGCCTTACAGGCTTCCAAGAGACCCAGTACTTC.

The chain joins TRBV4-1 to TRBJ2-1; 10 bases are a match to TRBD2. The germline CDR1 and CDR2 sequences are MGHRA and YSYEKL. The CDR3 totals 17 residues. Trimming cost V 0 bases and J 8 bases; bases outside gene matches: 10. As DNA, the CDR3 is TGCGCCAGCAGCCAAGAGGAAAGCGGGAGGGCCGCCTATGAGCAGTTCTTC. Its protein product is CASSQEESGRAAYEQFF.

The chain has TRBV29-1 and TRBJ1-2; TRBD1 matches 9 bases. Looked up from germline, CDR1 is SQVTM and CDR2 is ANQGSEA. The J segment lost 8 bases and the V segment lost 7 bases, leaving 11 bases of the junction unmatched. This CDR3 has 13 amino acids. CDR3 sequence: CSAEGQGGVGYTF. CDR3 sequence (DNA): TGCAGCGCCGAGGGACAGGGCGGGGTGGGCTACACCTTC.

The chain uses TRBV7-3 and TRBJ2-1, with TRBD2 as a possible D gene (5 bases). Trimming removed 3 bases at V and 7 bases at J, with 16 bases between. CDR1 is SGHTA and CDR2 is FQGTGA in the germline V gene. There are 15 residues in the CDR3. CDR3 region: CASSLITSSSNEQFF. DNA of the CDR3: TGTGCCAGCAGCTTGATAACTAGTTCAAGTAATGAGCAGTTCTTC.

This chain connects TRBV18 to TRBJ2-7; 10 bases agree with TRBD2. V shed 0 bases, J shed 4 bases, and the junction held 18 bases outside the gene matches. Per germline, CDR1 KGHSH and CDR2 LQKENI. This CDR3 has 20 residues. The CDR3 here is CASSPPVGDHTSGNLYEQYF. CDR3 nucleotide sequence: TGTGCCAGCTCACCACCGGTAGGGGATCATACTAGCGGGAACCTTTACGAGCAGTACTTC.